The clone carrying this T cell receptor beta chain came up once. The sample belongs to a study of blood T cell repertoires in COVID-19. Study-wide background: The study drew acute and convalescent COVID-19 samples from the United States, Italy and Spain. Sample material is recorded as cDNA or gDNA derived from T cells, B-cell-depleted T cells, or PBMCs.

Living in about two dozen US areas, the participants were between roughly 18 and 89 years of age. Sequencing used immunoSEQ multiplex PCR; TCRdb keeps in-frame clones, though not all of them. The data show around 250,000 clones, with about 91% seen just once and roughly 1.2% held by the top ten. The germline CDR1 and CDR2 sequences are SGHRS and YFSETQ. The CDR3 consists of 16 residues. Trimming at V came to 7 bases and at J to 7 bases, leaving 19 bases not matched to a gene. The rearrangement uses TRBV5-1 and TRBJ1-2, with 7 bases identical to TRBD1. The sample consisted of PBMCs or T cells enriched from blood (not recorded which). The source of this sequence is a middle-aged woman with acute COVID-19. The CDR3 loop is CASGIGQAVGAPGYTF. The CDR3 DNA is TGCGCCAGCGGAATCGGACAGGCGGTGGGTGCACCTGGCTACACCTTC. The full variable domain, its missing parts supplied by reference TRBV5-1 and TRBJ1-2, is KAGVTQTPRYLIKTRGQQVTLSCSPISGHRSVSWYQQTPGQGLQFLFEYFSETQRNKGNFPGRFSGRQFSNSRSEMNVSTLELGDSALYLCASGIGQAVGAPGYTFGSGTRLTVV.